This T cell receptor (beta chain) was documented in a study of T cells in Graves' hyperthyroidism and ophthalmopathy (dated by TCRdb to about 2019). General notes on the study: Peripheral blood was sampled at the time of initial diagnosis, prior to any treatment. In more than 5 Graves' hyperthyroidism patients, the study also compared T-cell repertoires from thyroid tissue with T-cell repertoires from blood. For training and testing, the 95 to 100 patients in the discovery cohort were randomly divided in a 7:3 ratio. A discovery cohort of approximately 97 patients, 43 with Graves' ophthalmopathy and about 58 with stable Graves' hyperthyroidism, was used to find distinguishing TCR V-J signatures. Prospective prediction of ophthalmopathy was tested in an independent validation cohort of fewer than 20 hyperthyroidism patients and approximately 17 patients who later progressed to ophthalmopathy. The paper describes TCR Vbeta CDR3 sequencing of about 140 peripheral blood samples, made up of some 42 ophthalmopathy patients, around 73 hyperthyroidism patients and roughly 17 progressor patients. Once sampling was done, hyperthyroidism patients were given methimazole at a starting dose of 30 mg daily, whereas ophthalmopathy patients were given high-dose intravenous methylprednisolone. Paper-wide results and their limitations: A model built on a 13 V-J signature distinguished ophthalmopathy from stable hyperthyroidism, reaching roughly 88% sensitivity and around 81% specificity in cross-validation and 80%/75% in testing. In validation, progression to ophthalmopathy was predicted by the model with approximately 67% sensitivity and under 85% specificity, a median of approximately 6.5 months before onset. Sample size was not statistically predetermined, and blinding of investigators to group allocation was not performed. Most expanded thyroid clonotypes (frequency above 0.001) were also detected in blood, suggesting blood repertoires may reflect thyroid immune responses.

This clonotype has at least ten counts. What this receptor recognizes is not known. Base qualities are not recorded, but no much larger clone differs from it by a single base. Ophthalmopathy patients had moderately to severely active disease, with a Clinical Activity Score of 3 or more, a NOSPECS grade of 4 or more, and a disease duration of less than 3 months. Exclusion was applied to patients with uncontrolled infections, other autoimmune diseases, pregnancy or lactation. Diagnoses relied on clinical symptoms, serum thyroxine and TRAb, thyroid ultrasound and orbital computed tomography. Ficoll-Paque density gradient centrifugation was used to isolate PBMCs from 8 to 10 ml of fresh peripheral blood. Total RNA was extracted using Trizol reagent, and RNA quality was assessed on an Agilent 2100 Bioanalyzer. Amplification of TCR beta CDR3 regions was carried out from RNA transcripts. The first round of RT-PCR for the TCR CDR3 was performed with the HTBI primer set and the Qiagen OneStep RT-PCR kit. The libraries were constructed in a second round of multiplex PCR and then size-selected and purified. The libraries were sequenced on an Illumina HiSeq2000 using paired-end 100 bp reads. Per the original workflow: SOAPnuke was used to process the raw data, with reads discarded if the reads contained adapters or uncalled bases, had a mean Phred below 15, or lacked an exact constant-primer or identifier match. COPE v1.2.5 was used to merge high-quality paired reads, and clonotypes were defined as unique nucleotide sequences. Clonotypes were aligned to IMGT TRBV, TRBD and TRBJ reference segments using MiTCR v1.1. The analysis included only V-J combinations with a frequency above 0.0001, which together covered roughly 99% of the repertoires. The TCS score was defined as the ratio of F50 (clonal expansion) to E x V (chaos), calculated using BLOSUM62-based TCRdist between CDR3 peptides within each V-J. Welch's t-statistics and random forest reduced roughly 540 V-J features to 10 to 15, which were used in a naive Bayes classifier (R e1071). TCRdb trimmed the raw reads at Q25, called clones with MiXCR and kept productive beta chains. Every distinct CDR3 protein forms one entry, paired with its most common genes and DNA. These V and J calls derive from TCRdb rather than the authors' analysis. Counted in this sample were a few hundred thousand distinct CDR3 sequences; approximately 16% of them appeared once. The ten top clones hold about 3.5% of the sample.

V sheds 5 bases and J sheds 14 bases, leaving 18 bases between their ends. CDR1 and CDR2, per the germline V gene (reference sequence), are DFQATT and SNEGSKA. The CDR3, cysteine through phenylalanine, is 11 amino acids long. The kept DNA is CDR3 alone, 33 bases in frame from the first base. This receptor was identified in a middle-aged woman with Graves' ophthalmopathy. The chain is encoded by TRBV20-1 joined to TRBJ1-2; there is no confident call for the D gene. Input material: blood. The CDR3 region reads CSAPFGSIETF. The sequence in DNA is TGCAGTGCTCCCTTCGGATCTATAGAGACCTTC.